The rows below give T cell receptor beta chains drawn from one sample of a study of blood T cell repertoires in COVID-19. Sequenced by immunoSEQ multiplex PCR; TCRdb stores in-frame clones only, minus some. The sample includes under 150,000 clones, about 70% of them seen just once. The specimen sequenced was peripheral blood. These receptors were taken from a woman in her 70s with acute or convalescent COVID-19. CDR3s include the opening cysteine and the closing phenylalanine or tryptophan. D genes are given only for firm matches. Expanded clones get a size class; other rows say once, few or many, or leave the size out.

V	size	D	J	CDR3	DNA
TRBV6-5	-	TRBD1	TRBJ1-6	CASRAGTGNSPLHF	TGTGCCAGCAGGGCCGGGACAGGGAATTCACCCCTCCACTTT
TRBV12-3/TRBV12-4	-	-	TRBJ2-2	CASRRGPYRELFF	TGTGCCAGCAGGCGCGGCCCCTATCGGGAGCTGTTTTTT
TRBV6-1	-	-	TRBJ1-5	CASSEAGRGRNQPQHF	TGTGCCAGCAGTGAAGCGGGCAGGGGTAGGAATCAGCCCCAGCATTTT
TRBV7-9	-	-	TRBJ1-3	CASSLGGGRNTIYF	TGTGCCAGCAGCTTAGGAGGAGGGAGAAACACCATATATTTT
TRBV4-1	-	-	TRBJ2-7	CASSPNAGLGYEQYF	TGCGCCAGCAGCCCAAACGCGGGCCTAGGCTACGAGCAGTACTTC
TRBV5-8	-	-	TRBJ1-6	CASSIDRIYNSPLHF	TGTGCCAGCAGCATAGACAGGATTTATAATTCACCCCTCCACTTT
TRBV6-1	-	TRBD1	TRBJ1-5	CASSEVTGVNQPQHF	TGTGCCAGCAGTGAAGTCACAGGGGTAAATCAGCCCCAGCATTTT
TRBV29-1	-	TRBD1	TRBJ2-6	CSVTGTGEPNVLTF	TGCAGCGTAACCGGGACAGGGGAACCCAACGTCCTGACTTTC
TRBV7-9	-	TRBD1	TRBJ2-7	CASSGTATYEQYF	TGTGCCAGCTCCGGGACAGCAACCTACGAGCAGTACTTC
TRBV27	few	-	TRBJ2-1	CASSLGQYNEQFF	TGTGCCAGCAGTTTAGGACAGTACAATGAGCAGTTCTTC
TRBV5-1	-	-	TRBJ2-5	CASSETRETQYF	TGCGCCAGCAGCGAAACCCGGGAGACCCAGTACTTC
TRBV28	-	-	TRBJ2-3	CASSSERDTQYF	TGTGCCAGCAGTTCCGAGCGGGATACGCAGTATTTT
TRBV28	-	-	TRBJ1-5	CASYSNQPQHF	TGTGCCAGTTATAGCAATCAGCCCCAGCATTTT
TRBV18	-	TRBD2	TRBJ2-3	CASSRLGGRAADTQYF	TGTGCCAGCTCACGCCTTGGCGGGAGGGCCGCAGATACGCAGTATTTT
TRBV10-2	-	-	TRBJ2-1	CASREVGGLANEQFF	TGCGCCAGCCGAGAGGTGGGGGGTTTGGCCAATGAGCAGTTCTTC
TRBV9	once	TRBD1	TRBJ2-3	CASSALAILTGEDTQYF	TGTGCCAGCAGCGCTCTAGCAATATTGACAGGGGAAGATACGCAGTATTTT
TRBV14	-	TRBD1	TRBJ1-6	CASRGQGRNSPLHF	TGTGCCAGCAGGGGACAGGGTAGAAATTCACCCCTCCACTTT
TRBV29-1	-	-	TRBJ1-1	CSVAGGENTEAFF	TGCAGCGTTGCGGGGGGAGAGAACACTGAAGCTTTCTTT
TRBV7-2	medium-sized	-	TRBJ1-1	CASSLTQNTEAFF	TGTGCCAGCAGCTTAACACAGAACACTGAAGCTTTCTTT
TRBV5-1	-	-	TRBJ2-1	CASSPGQLASYNEQFF	TGCGCCAGCAGCCCAGGACAGTTAGCCTCCTACAATGAGCAGTTCTTC
TRBV3-1/TRBV3-2	-	TRBD2	TRBJ2-2	CASRPLGGITGELFF	TGTGCCAGCAGACCTCTGGGAGGGATCACCGGGGAGCTGTTTTTT
TRBV30	-	-	TRBJ2-2	CAWTGQHTGELFF	TGTGCGTGGACCGGACAGCACACCGGGGAGCTGTTTTTT
TRBV4-1	-	-	TRBJ1-5	CASSQDRTLRNQPQHF	TGCGCCAGCAGCCAAGATCGGACTTTACGCAATCAGCCCCAGCATTTT
TRBV5-5	-	-	TRBJ1-1	CASSSRRDPNTEAFF	TGTGCCAGCAGCTCGCGGAGGGATCCGAACACTGAAGCTTTCTTT
TRBV19	-	-	TRBJ1-2	CASSSAYGYTF	TGTGCCAGTTCGTCCGCGTATGGCTACACCTTC
TRBV5-8	-	-	TRBJ2-5	CASSSFQETQYF	TGTGCCAGCAGCTCATTTCAAGAGACCCAGTACTTC
TRBV12-3/TRBV12-4	-	TRBD1	TRBJ1-2	CASSLGQGDGYTF	TGTGCCAGCAGTTTGGGACAGGGTGATGGCTACACCTTC
TRBV7-9	-	TRBD2	TRBJ2-5	CASSLAASGGLVETQYF	TGTGCCAGCAGCTTAGCGGCTAGCGGGGGACTGGTGGAGACCCAGTACTTC
TRBV29-1	-	-	TRBJ2-1	CSVGAPRQFF	TGCAGCGTTGGGGCCCCCCGGCAGTTCTTC
TRBV12-3/TRBV12-4	-	TRBD1	TRBJ2-3	CASGRGITDTQYF	TGTGCCAGCGGCAGGGGGATTACAGATACGCAGTATTTT
TRBV30	-	-	TRBJ1-1	CAWRQGPGTEAFF	TGTGCCTGGAGACAGGGTCCGGGGACTGAAGCTTTCTTT
TRBV19	few	TRBD2	TRBJ2-3	CASSIGGRVTDTQYF	TGTGCCAGTAGTATAGGTGGGAGGGTTACAGATACGCAGTATTTT
TRBV19	-	TRBD1	TRBJ1-2	CASSLSDRGIGYGYTF	TGTGCCAGTAGTCTTTCCGACAGGGGGATTGGCTATGGCTACACCTTC
TRBV11-3	-	TRBD2	TRBJ2-2	CASSYQGGSTTGELFF	TGTGCCAGCAGCTATCAGGGCGGGAGTACCACCGGGGAGCTGTTTTTT
TRBV6-5	-	TRBD1	TRBJ1-5	CASSGQGDQPQHF	TGTGCCAGCAGCGGACAGGGAGACCAGCCCCAGCATTTT
TRBV18	once	TRBD1	TRBJ1-2	CASSRGQGHYGYTF	TGTGCCAGCTCACGCGGACAGGGACACTATGGCTACACCTTC
TRBV19	-	TRBD1	TRBJ2-2	CASITGTGGTGELFF	TGTGCCAGTATCACCGGGACAGGGGGAACCGGGGAGCTGTTTTTT
TRBV28	-	TRBD1	TRBJ1-4	CASSLLAGGDEKLFF	TGTGCCAGCAGTTTATTGGCAGGGGGCGATGAAAAACTGTTTTTT
TRBV10-2	once	TRBD1	TRBJ1-2	CASSEGDRDHGYTF	TGCGCCAGCAGTGAGGGGGACAGAGACCATGGCTACACCTTC
TRBV12-3/TRBV12-4	-	-	TRBJ2-2	CASSLGGNGELFF	TGTGCCAGCAGCCTAGGCGGGAACGGGGAGCTGTTTTTT
TRBV5-1	-	-	TRBJ2-3	CASSFAQPSTDTQYF	TGCGCCAGCAGCTTCGCACAGCCTAGCACAGATACGCAGTATTTT
TRBV25-1	-	-	TRBJ2-3	CASSAAGISTDTQYF	TGTGCCAGCAGTGCAGCGGGTATAAGCACAGATACGCAGTATTTT
TRBV27	few	-	TRBJ2-7	CASSLSQGSPYEQYF	TGTGCCAGCAGTTTATCGCAGGGATCTCCTTACGAGCAGTACTTC
TRBV2	-	TRBD1	TRBJ1-2	CASSEFRDRSYGYTF	TGTGCCAGCAGCGAGTTCCGGGACAGGTCTTATGGCTACACCTTC
TRBV4-3	-	-	TRBJ2-7	CASSQDLGVQGFPTYEQYF	TGCGCCAGCAGCCAAGATTTGGGGGTACAGGGCTTTCCGACCTACGAGCAGTACTTC
TRBV20-1	-	-	TRBJ1-4	CSASVRDEKLFF	TGCAGTGCTAGTGTTCGGGATGAAAAACTGTTTTTT
TRBV3-1/TRBV3-2	-	TRBD2	TRBJ2-2	CASSQGTSGRRTGELFF	TGTGCCAGCAGCCAAGGGACTAGCGGGAGAAGGACCGGGGAGCTGTTTTTT
TRBV5-1	-	-	TRBJ2-3	CASSLRTGEDTQYF	TGCGCCAGCAGCCTGAGGACTGGGGAAGATACGCAGTATTTT
TRBV14	-	-	TRBJ1-1	CASSQMTGTEAFF	TGTGCCAGCAGCCAAATGACAGGCACTGAAGCTTTCTTT
TRBV6-2/TRBV6-3	-	-	TRBJ1-5	CASSYGGQQHF	TGTGCCAGCAGTTACGGAGGCCAGCAGCATTTT
TRBV5-5	-	-	TRBJ1-1	CASSSESVSLEAFF	TGTGCCAGCAGCTCGGAGTCTGTATCACTTGAAGCTTTCTTT
TRBV28	-	TRBD1	TRBJ1-2	CASSFTWDRGRGYTF	TGTGCCAGCAGTTTCACCTGGGACAGGGGTCGCGGCTACACCTTC
TRBV4-3	-	TRBD2	TRBJ2-2	CASARGAGVTGELFF	TGCGCCAGCGCCCGGGGAGCGGGGGTCACCGGGGAGCTGTTTTTT
TRBV5-1	-	TRBD1	TRBJ1-5	CASSLGGGSYQPQHF	TGCGCCAGCAGCTTGGGAGGGGGCTCTTACCAGCCCCAGCATTTT
TRBV13	-	-	TRBJ1-1	CASSPEGWMNTEAFF	TGTGCCAGCAGCCCCGAGGGCTGGATGAACACTGAAGCTTTCTTT
TRBV28	-	-	TRBJ1-5	CASSPGTRSNQPQHF	TGTGCCAGCAGCCCCGGGACACGTAGCAATCAGCCCCAGCATTTT
TRBV5-6	-	TRBD1	TRBJ2-6	CASSLVTGVFSGANVLTF	TGTGCCAGCAGCTTGGTGACAGGGGTTTTCTCTGGGGCCAACGTCCTGACTTTC